This T cell receptor beta chain comes out of a study of cytomegalovirus exposure and HLA in healthy donors. In regard to this clone: Antigen unknown.

PCR amplification relied on 60 Vbeta primers (plus 13 Jbeta primers). Profiling relied on immunoSEQ multiplex PCR, and the TCRdb table lists in-frame clones only, not all of them. In the table there are around 120,000 clones, about 59% of which are singletons. Per the germline V gene, CDR1 is MNHNS and CDR2 is SASEGT. Deletions cut 5 bases from V and 4 bases from J, with 17 bases between. This CDR3 is 15 amino acids long. Study conclusions and caveats: An analysis that was carried out later associated 15,000 to 20,000 TCR beta sequences with HLA alleles at 0.05 false discovery rate.

This TCR was recovered from a man aged 25 to 45 in good health and CMV-seropositive. V is TRBV6-1 and J is TRBJ2-5; TRBD2 is a possible D gene (5 bases). Sequenced material: PBMCs. Here the CDR3 DNA reads TGTGCCAGCAGTCCAGTAGCCCGGGAAGGAGAGACCCAGTACTTC. Translating gives CASSPVAREGETQYF.